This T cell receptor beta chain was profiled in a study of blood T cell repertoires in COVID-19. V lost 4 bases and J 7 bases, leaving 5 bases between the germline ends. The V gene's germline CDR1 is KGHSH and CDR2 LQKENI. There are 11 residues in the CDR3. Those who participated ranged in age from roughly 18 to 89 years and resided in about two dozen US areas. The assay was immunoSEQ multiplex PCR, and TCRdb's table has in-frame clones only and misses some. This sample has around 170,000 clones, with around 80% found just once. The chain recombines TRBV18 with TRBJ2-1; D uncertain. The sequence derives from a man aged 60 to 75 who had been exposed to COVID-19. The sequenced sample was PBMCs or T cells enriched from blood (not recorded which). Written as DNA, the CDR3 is TGTGCCAGCTCACGGCTTAATGAGCAGTTCTTC. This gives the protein CASSRLNEQFF.